This T cell receptor (beta chain) was recovered during a study of cytomegalovirus exposure and HLA in healthy donors. Whole-study results and caveats: There were 150 to 200 TCR beta chains listed as cytomegalovirus-associated. Apparent HLA restriction characterized most CMV-associated TCR beta chains in a later analysis. An apparent linkage of common viral pathogens to several of the most significant clusters emerged in a later analysis. A few chains linked to CMV were shown in vitro to be specific for CMV antigens.

The PCR employed 60 Vbeta primers together with 13 Jbeta primers. Assay: immunoSEQ multiplex PCR; the TCRdb copy retains only in-frame clones and omits some. The table shows 90,000 to 100,000 clones, with about 74% occurring only once. Deletions cut 4 bases from V and 0 bases from J, with 10 bases between. Germline V gene lookup returns CDR1 SGHNT and CDR2 YYREEE (reference sequence). The CDR3 consists of 14 residues. With regard to this clone: Its antigen remains unknown.

V gene TRBV5-4 combines with J gene TRBJ1-1; D may be TRBD1 (6 bases). The receptor was derived from a male donor in good health and CMV-seronegative. Sequences were obtained from PBMCs. The CDR3 DNA sequence: TGTGCCAGCAGCCGGACAGCAATGAACACTGAAGCTTTCTTT. Amino acid sequence: CASSRTAMNTEAFF.